Sequencing of this T cell receptor (beta chain) was carried out in a study of blood T cell repertoires in COVID-19. In the study overall: Spain, Italy and the United States supplied samples that represented acute and convalescent COVID-19.

The method was immunoSEQ multiplex PCR; TCRdb's version includes in-frame clones alone and lacks a portion of them. The sample records under 350,000 clones, around 90% being singletons. Recovery meant two consecutive negative NP/OP PCR tests, professional clearance, or resolved symptoms. The CDR3 sequence is 14 residues long. Looked up from germline, CDR1 is SGHDT and CDR2 is YYEEEE. Trimming shortened V by 6 bases and J by 7 bases, and 19 bases separated the two germline ends. This chain uses TRBV5-6 with TRBJ1-2, with a weak D call TRBD1 (6 bases). This TCR was recovered from a man between 60 and 70 years old who had recovered from COVID-19. The specimen sequenced was PBMCs or T cells enriched from blood (not recorded which). DNA of the CDR3: TGTGCCAGCAATCCAAACAGGGTGGAACTTGGCTACACCTTC. Translated, it gives CASNPNRVELGYTF.